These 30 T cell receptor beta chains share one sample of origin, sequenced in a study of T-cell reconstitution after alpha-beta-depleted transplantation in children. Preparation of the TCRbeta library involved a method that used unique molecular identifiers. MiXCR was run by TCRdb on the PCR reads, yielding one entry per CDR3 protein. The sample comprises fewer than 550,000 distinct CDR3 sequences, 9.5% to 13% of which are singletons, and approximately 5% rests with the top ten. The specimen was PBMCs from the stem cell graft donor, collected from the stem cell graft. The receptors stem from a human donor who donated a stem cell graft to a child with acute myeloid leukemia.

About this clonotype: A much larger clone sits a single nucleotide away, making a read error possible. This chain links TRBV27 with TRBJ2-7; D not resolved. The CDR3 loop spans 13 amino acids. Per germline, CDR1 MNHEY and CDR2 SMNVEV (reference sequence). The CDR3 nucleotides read TGTGCCAGCAGTTTAAGGACCGCCTACGAGCATTACTTC. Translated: CASSLRTAYEHYF.

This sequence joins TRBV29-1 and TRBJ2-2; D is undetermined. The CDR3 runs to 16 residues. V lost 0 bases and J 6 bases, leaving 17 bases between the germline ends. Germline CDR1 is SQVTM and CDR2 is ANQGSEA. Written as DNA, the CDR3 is TGCAGCGTTGAAGACCCCGGGCTGGCACACGCCGGGGAGCTGTTTTTT. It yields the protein CSVEDPGLAHAGELFF.

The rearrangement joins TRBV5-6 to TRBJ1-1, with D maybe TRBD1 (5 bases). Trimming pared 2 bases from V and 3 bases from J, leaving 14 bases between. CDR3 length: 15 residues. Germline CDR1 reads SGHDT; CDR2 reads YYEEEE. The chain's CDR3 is CASSFFPGLDTEAFF. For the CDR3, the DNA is TGTGCCAGCAGCTTTTTCCCAGGGTTGGACACTGAAGCTTTCTTT. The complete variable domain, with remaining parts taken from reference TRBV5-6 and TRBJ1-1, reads DAGVTQSPTHLIKTRGQQVTLRCSPKSGHDTVSWYQQALGQGPQFIFQYYEEEERQRGNFPDRFSGHQFPNYSSELNVNALLLGDSALYLCASSFFPGLDTEAFFGQGTRLTVV.

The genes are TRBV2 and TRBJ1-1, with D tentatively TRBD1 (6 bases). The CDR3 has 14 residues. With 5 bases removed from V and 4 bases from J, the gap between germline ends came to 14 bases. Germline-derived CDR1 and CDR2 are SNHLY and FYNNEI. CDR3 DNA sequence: TGTGCCAGCAGTCTTCAGGGGCTCGGCACTGAAGCTTTCTTT. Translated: CASSLQGLGTEAFF.

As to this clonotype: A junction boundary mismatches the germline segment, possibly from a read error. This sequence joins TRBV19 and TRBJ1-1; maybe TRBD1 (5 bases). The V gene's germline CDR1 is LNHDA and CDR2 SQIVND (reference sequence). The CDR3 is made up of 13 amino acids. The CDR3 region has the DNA TGTGCCAGTAGTATAGATGGTGGGGACGGTCGGCTCTTT. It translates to CASSIDGGDGRLF.

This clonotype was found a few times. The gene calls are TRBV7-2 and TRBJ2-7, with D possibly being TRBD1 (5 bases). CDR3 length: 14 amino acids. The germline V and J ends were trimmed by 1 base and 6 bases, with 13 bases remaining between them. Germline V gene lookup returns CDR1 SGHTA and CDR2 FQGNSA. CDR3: CASSLGQGVSEQYF. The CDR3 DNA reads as TGTGCCAGCAGCTTAGGCCAGGGTGTAAGCGAGCAGTACTTC.

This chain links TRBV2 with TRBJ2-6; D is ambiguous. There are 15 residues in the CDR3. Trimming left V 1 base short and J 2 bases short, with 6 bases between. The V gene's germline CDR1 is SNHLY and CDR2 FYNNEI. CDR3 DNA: TGTGCCAGCAGTGAAGAGGGTACTGGGGCCAACGTCCTGACTTTC. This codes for CASSEEGTGANVLTF. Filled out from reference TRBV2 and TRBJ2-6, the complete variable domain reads EPEVTQTPSHQVTQMGQEVILRCVPISNHLYFYWYRQILGQKVEFLVSFYNNEISEKSEIFDDQFSVERPDGSNFTLKIRSTKLEDSAMYFCASSEEGTGANVLTFGAGSRLTVL.

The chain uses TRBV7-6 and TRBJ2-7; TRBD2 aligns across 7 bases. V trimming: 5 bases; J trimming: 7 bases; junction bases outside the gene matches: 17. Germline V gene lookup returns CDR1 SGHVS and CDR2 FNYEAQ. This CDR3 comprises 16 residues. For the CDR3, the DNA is TGTGCCAGCAGCCCGGTAGTGGCGGGAGCAGCCGGAGAGCAGTACTTC. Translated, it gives CASSPVVAGAAGEQYF. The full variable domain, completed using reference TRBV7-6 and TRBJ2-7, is GAGVSQSPRYKVTKRGQDVALRCDPISGHVSLYWYRQALGQGPEFLTYFNYEAQQDKSGLPNDRFSAERPEGSISTLTIQRTEQRDSAMYRCASSPVVAGAAGEQYFGPGTRLTVT.

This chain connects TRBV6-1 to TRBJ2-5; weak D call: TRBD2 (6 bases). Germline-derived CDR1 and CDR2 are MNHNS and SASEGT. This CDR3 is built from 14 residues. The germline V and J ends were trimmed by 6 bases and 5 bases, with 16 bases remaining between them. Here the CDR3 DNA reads TGTGCCAGCAGACCTACCCTAGGAGGGGAGACCCAGTACTTC. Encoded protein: CASRPTLGGETQYF.

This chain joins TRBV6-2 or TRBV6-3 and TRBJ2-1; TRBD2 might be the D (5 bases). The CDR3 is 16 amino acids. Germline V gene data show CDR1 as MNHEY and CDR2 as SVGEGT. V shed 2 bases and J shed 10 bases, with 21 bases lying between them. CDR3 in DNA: TGTGCCAGCAGTTACCCAATGACCCCCGGGGAAATAGAGCAGTTCTTC. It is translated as CASSYPMTPGEIEQFF.

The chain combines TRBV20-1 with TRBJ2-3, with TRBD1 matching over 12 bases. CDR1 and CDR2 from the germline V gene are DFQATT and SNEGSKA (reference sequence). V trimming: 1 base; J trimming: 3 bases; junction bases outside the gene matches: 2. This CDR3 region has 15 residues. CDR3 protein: CSARGDRGRTDTQYF. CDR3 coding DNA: TGCAGTGCTAGAGGGGACAGGGGGCGGACAGATACGCAGTATTTT.

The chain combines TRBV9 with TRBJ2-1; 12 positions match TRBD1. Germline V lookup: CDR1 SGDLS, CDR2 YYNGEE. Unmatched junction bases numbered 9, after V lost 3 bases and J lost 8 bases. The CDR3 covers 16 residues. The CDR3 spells CASSAIPGQGAYEQFF. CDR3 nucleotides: TGTGCCAGCAGCGCTATCCCGGGACAGGGGGCCTATGAGCAGTTCTTC.

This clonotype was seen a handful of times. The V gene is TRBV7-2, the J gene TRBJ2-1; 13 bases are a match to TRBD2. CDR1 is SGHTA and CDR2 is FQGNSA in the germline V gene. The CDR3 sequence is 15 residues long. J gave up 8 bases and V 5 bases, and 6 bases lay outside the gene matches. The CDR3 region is CASSATSGRADEQFF. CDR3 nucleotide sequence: TGTGCCAGCAGCGCAACTAGCGGGAGGGCCGATGAGCAGTTCTTC.

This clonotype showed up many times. This chain's CDR3 is CSVATGTYEQYF. The CDR3 DNA is TGCAGCGTTGCGACAGGGACCTACGAGCAGTACTTC. The J gene is TRBJ2-7, the V gene TRBV29-1; TRBD1 aligns across 7 bases. The CDR3 consists of 12 residues. J gave up 2 bases and V 4 bases, and 2 bases lay outside the gene matches. Germline values: CDR1 SQVTM, CDR2 ANQGSEA.

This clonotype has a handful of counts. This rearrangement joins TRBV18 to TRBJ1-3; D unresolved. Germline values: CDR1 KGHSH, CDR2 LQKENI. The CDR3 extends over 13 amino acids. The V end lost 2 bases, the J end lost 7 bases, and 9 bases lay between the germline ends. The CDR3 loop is CASSPTGVNTIYF. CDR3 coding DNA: TGTGCCAGCTCACCAACCGGGGTGAACACCATATATTTT.

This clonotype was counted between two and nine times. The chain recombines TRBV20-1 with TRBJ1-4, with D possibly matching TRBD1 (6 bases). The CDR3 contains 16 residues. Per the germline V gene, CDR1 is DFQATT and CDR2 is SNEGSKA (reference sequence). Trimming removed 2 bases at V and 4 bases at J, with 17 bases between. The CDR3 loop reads CSARLTGTRINEKLFF. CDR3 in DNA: TGCAGTGCTAGACTAACCGGGACACGAATTAATGAAAAACTGTTTTTT.

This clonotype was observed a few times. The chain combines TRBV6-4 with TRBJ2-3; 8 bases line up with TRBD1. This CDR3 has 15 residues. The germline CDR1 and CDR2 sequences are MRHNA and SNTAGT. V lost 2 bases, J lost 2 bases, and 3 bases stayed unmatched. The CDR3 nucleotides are TGTGCCAGCAGTGACGGACAGGGCCCCACAGATACGCAGTATTTT. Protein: CASSDGQGPTDTQYF.

The CDR3 region is CSARGGTGVNTEAFF. DNA of the CDR3: TGCAGTGCTAGAGGGGGGACAGGGGTGAACACTGAAGCTTTCTTT. The J gene is TRBJ1-1, the V gene TRBV20-1; 10 bases map to TRBD1. This CDR3 spans 15 amino acids. The trim removed 1 base at V and 0 bases at J, leaving 2 bases unmatched. Germline V lookup: CDR1 DFQATT, CDR2 SNEGSKA (reference sequence).

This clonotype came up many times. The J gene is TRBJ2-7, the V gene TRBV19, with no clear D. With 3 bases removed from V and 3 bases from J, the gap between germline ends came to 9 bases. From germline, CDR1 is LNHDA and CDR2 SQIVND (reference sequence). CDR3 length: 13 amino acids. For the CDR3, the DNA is TGTGCCAGTAGTATGTTAGTGGGCTACGAGCAGTACTTC. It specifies CASSMLVGYEQYF.

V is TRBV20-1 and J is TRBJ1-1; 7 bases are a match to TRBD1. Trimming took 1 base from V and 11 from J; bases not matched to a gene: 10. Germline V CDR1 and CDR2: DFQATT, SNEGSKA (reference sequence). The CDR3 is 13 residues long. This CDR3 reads CSARGGTAFMAFF. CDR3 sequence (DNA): TGCAGTGCTAGAGGGGGGACAGCCTTCATGGCTTTCTTT.

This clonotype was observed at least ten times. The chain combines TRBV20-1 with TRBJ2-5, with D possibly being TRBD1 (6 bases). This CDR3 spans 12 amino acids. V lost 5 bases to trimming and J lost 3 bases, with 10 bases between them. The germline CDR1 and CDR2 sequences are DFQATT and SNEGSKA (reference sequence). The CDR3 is CSAGRTEETQYF. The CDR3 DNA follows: TGCAGTGCTGGAAGGACAGAAGAGACCCAGTACTTC.

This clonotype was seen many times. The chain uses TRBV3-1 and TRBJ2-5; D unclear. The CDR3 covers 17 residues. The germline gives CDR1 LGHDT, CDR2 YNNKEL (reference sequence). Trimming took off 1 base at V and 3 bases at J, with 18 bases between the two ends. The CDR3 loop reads CASSQGFTGGFKETQYF. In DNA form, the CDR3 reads TGTGCCAGCAGCCAAGGTTTTACGGGCGGATTTAAAGAGACCCAGTACTTC.

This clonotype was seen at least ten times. The CDR3 DNA reads TGCGCCAGCAGCTTGGATGCGGGAAACACTGAAGCTTTCTTT. It translates to CASSLDAGNTEAFF. The gene calls are TRBV5-1 and TRBJ1-1; D unclear. In germline, CDR1 is SGHRS, CDR2 YFSETQ. Trimming took 0 bases from V and 2 from J, leaving 8 bases between them. This CDR3 has 14 amino acids.

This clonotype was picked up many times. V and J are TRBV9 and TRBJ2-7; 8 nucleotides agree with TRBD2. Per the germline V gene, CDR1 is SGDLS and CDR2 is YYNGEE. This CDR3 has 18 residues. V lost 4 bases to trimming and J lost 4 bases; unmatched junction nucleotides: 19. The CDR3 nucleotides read TGTGCCAGCAGCCCTCCTCCGCGGGAGGCTCCTCCGGGGTACGAGCAGTACTTC. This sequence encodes CASSPPPREAPPGYEQYF.

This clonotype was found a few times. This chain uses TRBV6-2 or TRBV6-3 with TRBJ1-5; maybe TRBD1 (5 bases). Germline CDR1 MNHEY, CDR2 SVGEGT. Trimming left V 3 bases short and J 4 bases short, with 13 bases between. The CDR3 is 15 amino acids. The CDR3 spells CASSYTGTWNQPQHF. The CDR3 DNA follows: TGTGCCAGCAGTTATACCGGGACGTGGAATCAGCCCCAGCATTTT.

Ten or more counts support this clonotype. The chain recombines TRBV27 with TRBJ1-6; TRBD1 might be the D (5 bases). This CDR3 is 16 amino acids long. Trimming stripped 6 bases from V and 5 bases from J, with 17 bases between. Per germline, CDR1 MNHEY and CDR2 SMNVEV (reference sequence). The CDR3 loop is CASSSWGGPNNSPLHF. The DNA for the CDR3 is TGTGCCAGCAGCTCCTGGGGGGGACCGAATAATTCACCCCTCCACTTT.

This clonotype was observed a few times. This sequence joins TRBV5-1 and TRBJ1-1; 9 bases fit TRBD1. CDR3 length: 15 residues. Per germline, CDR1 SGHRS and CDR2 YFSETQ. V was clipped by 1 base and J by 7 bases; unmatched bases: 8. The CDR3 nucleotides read TGCGCCAGCAGCTTGTCCAGGACAGGGGACGGTGAAGCTTTCTTT. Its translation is CASSLSRTGDGEAFF.

CDR3 loop: CASSPGQGAYTGELFF. The CDR3 region has the DNA TGTGCCAGCAGTCCAGGACAGGGGGCTTACACCGGGGAGCTGTTTTTT. This chain joins TRBV27 and TRBJ2-2, with 11 bases fitting TRBD1. In germline, CDR1 is MNHEY, CDR2 SMNVEV (reference sequence). V shed 5 bases, J shed 3 bases, and the junction held 5 bases outside the gene matches. The CDR3 sequence is 16 residues long.

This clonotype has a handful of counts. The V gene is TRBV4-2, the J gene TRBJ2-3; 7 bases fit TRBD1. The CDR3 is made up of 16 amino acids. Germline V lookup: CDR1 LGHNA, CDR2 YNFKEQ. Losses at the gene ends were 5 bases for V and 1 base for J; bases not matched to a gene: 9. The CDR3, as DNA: TGTGCCAGCAGCAAAACAGGGGTACTAGGCACAGATACGCAGTATTTT. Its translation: CASSKTGVLGTDTQYF.

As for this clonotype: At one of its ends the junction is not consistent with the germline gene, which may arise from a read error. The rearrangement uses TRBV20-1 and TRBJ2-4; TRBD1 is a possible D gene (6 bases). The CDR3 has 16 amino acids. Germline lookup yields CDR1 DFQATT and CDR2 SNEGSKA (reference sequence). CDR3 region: CSARDGAGVGKNSQYF. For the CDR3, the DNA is TGCAGTGCTAGAGATGGCGCAGGGGTTGGCAAAAACAGTCAGTACTTC.